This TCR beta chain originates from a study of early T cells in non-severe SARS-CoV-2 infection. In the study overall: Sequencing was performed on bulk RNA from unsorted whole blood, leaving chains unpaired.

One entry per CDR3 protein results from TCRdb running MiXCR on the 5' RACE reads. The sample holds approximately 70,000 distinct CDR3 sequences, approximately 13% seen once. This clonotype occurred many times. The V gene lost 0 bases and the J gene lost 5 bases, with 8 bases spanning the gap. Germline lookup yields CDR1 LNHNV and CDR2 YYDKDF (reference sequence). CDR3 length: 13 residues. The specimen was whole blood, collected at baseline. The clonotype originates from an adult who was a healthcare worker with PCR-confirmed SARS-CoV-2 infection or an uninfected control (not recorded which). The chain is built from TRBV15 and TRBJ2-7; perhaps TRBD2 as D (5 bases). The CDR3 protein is CATSRDLEDEQYF. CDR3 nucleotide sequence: TGTGCCACCAGCAGAGATTTGGAGGACGAGCAGTACTTC.